This record looks at one T cell receptor beta chain sequence and its context. The data derive from a study of T cell responses to AZD1222 COVID-19 vaccine. Only in-frame clones appear in the TCRdb table, and some are missing; sequencing was by immunoSEQ multiplex PCR. The repertoire consists of some 14,000 clones, with more than 80% occurring once and the leading ten covering about 40%. The CDR3 is 14 amino acids. Between the trimmed V and J ends, which lost 3 bases and 5 bases, there was a span of 11 bases. The germline V gene encodes CDR1 KGHSH and CDR2 LQKENI. The sequenced sample was peripheral blood, obtained 28 days after the second AZD1222 dose. The receptor's source is an adult who received the AZD1222 COVID-19 vaccine. V and J are TRBV18 and TRBJ2-1; possibly TRBD2 for D (5 bases). The CDR3 reads CASSPSGADNEQFF. CDR3 in DNA: TGTGCCAGCTCACCCAGCGGAGCCGACAATGAGCAGTTCTTC.